This is a list of T cell receptor beta chains from one sample in a study of vaccination effects on CD4 cells after COVID-19. The data were produced by immunoSEQ multiplex PCR, yet TCRdb's version contains in-frame clones alone and is incomplete. The sample has approximately 40,000 clones; around 80% are singletons. Antigens for these TCRs are unknown. Source: CD4+ T cells from PBMCs cultured without peptide, taken after COVID-19 vaccination. These receptors were taken from a human donor who had a prior SARS-CoV-2 infection. Each CDR3 is given with its conserved first and last residue. D genes are given only for firm matches. Part of the rows lack a size; the others show once, few, many or a class for expanded clones.

.	TRBJ1-3	TRBV6-5	.	CASSSTAYSGNTIYF	TGTGCCAGCAGTTCTACAGCATACTCTGGAAACACCATATATTTT
.	TRBJ1-2	TRBV9	.	CASSVASGFGYTF	TGTGCCAGCAGCGTAGCATCAGGTTTTGGCTACACCTTC
.	TRBJ2-7	TRBV5-4	.	CASSSGPGRSLAYEQYF	TGTGCCAGCAGCAGTGGCCCCGGCAGGAGCCTAGCCTACGAGCAGTACTTC
.	TRBJ2-1	TRBV24-1	.	CATSDLQRASSYNEQFF	TGTGCCACCAGTGATTTGCAGCGGGCGAGCTCCTACAATGAGCAGTTCTTC
TRBD2	TRBJ2-1	TRBV6-2/TRBV6-3	.	CASSYPGLGLHEQFF	TGTGCCAGCAGTTACCCGGGACTAGGTCTCCATGAGCAGTTCTTC
TRBD1	TRBJ1-1	TRBV7-6	few	CASSDPYRGITEAFF	TGTGCCAGCAGCGATCCGTACAGGGGGATTACTGAAGCTTTCTTT
TRBD2	TRBJ2-7	TRBV5-4	.	CASSLPGTRDHEQYF	TGTGCCAGCAGCTTACCCGGGACTAGGGATCACGAGCAGTACTTC
.	TRBJ2-3	TRBV7-8	few	CASSLTGPQYF	TGTGCCAGCAGCCTCACCGGGCCGCAGTATTTT
TRBD1	TRBJ1-2	TRBV10-3	.	CAISEATGRVMVYGYTF	TGTGCCATCAGTGAGGCGACAGGGCGGGTTATGGTCTATGGCTACACCTTC
TRBD1	TRBJ1-2	TRBV6-2/TRBV6-3	.	CASSQGGNGYTF	TGTGCCAGCAGTCAGGGGGGGAATGGCTACACCTTC
.	TRBJ2-1	TRBV7-3	.	CASSLTGRGNEQFF	TGTGCCAGCAGCTTAACAGGGAGAGGCAATGAGCAGTTCTTC
TRBD2	TRBJ2-3	TRBV7-2	.	CASTPEPRGGRGTQYF	TGTGCCAGCACCCCCGAGCCGCGGGGGGGCCGAGGTACGCAGTATTTT
.	TRBJ2-3	TRBV4-3	once	CASSQDLAGSTDTQYF	TGCGCCAGCAGCCAAGATTTGGCGGGAAGCACAGATACGCAGTATTTT
.	TRBJ2-5	TRBV6-5	.	CASKLEGQETQYF	TGTGCCAGCAAACTAGAAGGGCAAGAGACCCAGTACTTC
.	TRBJ1-2	TRBV18	.	CASSPGPEYYTF	TGTGCCAGCTCACCGGGTCCCGAGTACTACACCTTC
.	TRBJ2-4	TRBV4-2	.	CASSLGRGAKNIQYF	TGTGCCAGCAGCCTCGGACGTGGGGCCAAAAACATTCAGTACTTC
.	TRBJ1-2	TRBV7-9	.	CASSLRASGYTF	TGTGCCAGCAGCCTACGGGCATCCGGCTACACCTTC
.	TRBJ2-2	TRBV5-1	.	CASSLAADSHTGELFF	TGCGCCAGCAGCTTGGCGGCAGATAGTCACACCGGGGAGCTGTTTTTT
.	TRBJ2-3	TRBV3-1/TRBV3-2	.	CASSPQAGSDTQYF	TGTGCCAGCAGCCCGCAAGCGGGTTCAGATACGCAGTATTTT
.	TRBJ1-4	TRBV28	.	CASRAGGTNEKLFF	TGTGCCAGCAGGGCGGGGGGCACTAATGAAAAACTGTTTTTT
TRBD1	TRBJ1-1	TRBV4-1	.	CASSQGKTGGTEAFF	TGCGCCAGCAGCCAGGGAAAAACAGGGGGGACTGAAGCTTTCTTT
.	TRBJ1-1	TRBV9	.	CASSVDPGMGGTEAFF	TGTGCCAGCAGCGTAGACCCAGGGATGGGGGGCACTGAAGCTTTCTTT
.	TRBJ1-4	TRBV5-1	once	CASSLTGNEKLFF	TGCGCCAGCAGCTTAACAGGGAATGAAAAACTGTTTTTT
.	TRBJ2-5	TRBV5-1	.	CASSLGAGETQYF	TGCGCCAGCAGCTTGGGCGCAGGAGAGACCCAGTACTTC
.	TRBJ1-3	TRBV3-1/TRBV3-2	.	CASSPLEGRPSGNTIYF	TGTGCCAGCAGCCCTCTAGAGGGAAGGCCCTCTGGAAACACCATATATTTT
TRBD1	TRBJ2-7	TRBV10-1	.	CASRREDRALYEQYF	TGCGCCAGCAGGAGGGAGGACAGGGCTTTGTACGAGCAGTACTTC
.	TRBJ2-7	TRBV7-2	.	CASSLFSYEQYF	TGTGCCAGCAGCTTATTTAGCTACGAGCAGTACTTC
.	TRBJ1-2	TRBV7-2	.	CASSDQQGPYRGYTF	TGTGCCAGCAGCGACCAACAGGGCCCTTATCGTGGCTACACCTTC
.	TRBJ2-3	TRBV10-1	medium-sized	CASSESGRTSTDTQYF	TGCGCCAGCAGTGAGTCGGGGCGGACTAGCACAGATACGCAGTATTTT
.	TRBJ1-5	TRBV21-1	once	CASSKAQLLRRQNQPQHF	TGTGCCAGCAGCAAAGCGCAGCTTTTAAGGCGGCAAAATCAGCCCCAGCATTTT
TRBD1	TRBJ1-1	TRBV3-1/TRBV3-2	few	CASRQNRGPTEAFF	TGTGCCAGCAGACAAAACAGGGGACCCACTGAAGCTTTCTTT
TRBD1	TRBJ2-1	TRBV5-1	.	CASSRQGSYSSYNEQFF	TGCGCCAGCAGCAGACAGGGGTCCTACAGCTCCTACAATGAGCAGTTCTTC
.	TRBJ1-5	TRBV4-2	.	CASSQDLTGGGQPQHF	TGTGCCAGCAGCCAAGATTTGACGGGAGGGGGTCAGCCCCAGCATTTT
TRBD2	TRBJ2-4	TRBV20-1	.	CSASTSGSFDIQYF	TGCAGTGCTAGTACTAGCGGGAGTTTTGACATTCAGTACTTC
TRBD1	TRBJ1-1	TRBV3-1/TRBV3-2	once	CASSRQGGGTEAFF	TGTGCCAGCAGCCGACAGGGGGGCGGCACTGAAGCTTTCTTT
.	TRBJ1-1	TRBV19	once	CASSIYGGNTEAFF	TGTGCCAGTAGTATATACGGGGGAAACACTGAAGCTTTCTTT
TRBD1	TRBJ2-5	TRBV29-1	.	CSVADRGRSRETQYF	TGCAGCGTAGCGGACAGGGGGCGGTCGCGAGAGACCCAGTACTTC
TRBD2	TRBJ2-1	TRBV5-6	.	CASSLAGGPVAYNEQFF	TGTGCCAGCAGCCTGGCGGGGGGGCCAGTAGCCTACAATGAGCAGTTCTTC
.	TRBJ2-3	TRBV5-1	few	CASSAKLLNTDTQYF	TGCGCCAGCAGCGCGAAGCTCTTGAACACAGATACGCAGTATTTT
.	TRBJ2-1	TRBV28	.	CASSSGAYNEQFF	TGTGCCAGCAGTTCGGGGGCCTACAATGAGCAGTTCTTC
.	TRBJ1-6	TRBV11-3	.	CATGERENSPLHF	TGTGCCACCGGGGAAAGGGAAAATTCACCCCTCCACTTT
.	TRBJ2-2	TRBV6-5	.	CATRIFSTGELFF	TGTGCCACCCGGATCTTTAGCACCGGGGAGCTGTTTTTT